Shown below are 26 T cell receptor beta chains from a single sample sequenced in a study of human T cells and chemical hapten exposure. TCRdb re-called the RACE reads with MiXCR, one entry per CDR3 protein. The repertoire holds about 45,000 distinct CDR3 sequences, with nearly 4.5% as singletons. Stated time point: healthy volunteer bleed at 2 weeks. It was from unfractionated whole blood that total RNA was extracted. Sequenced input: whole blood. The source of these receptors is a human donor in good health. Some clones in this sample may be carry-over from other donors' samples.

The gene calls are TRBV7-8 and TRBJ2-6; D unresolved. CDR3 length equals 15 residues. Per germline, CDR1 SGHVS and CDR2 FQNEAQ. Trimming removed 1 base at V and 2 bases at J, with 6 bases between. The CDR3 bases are TGTGCCAGCAGCTTAGTAGGACCTGGGGCCAACGTCCTGACTTTC. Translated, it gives CASSLVGPGANVLTF.

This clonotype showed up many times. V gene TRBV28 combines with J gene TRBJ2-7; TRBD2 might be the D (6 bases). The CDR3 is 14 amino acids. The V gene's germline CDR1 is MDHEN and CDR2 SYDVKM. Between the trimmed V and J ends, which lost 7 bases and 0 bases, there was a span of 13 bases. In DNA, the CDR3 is TGTGCCAGCACCGGAGGGATTCCCTCCTACGAGCAGTACTTC. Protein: CASTGGIPSYEQYF.

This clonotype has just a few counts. CDR3 residues: CASSGISGRVGPYNEQFF. The CDR3 DNA reads as TGTGCCAGCAGTGGAATAAGCGGGAGGGTTGGACCTTACAATGAGCAGTTCTTC. The gene calls are TRBV28 and TRBJ2-1; 10 bases are shared with TRBD2. Germline V CDR1 and CDR2: MDHEN, SYDVKM. This CDR3 is 18 amino acids long. The V and J ends lost 5 bases and 4 bases, in that order; junction bases with no gene match: 14.

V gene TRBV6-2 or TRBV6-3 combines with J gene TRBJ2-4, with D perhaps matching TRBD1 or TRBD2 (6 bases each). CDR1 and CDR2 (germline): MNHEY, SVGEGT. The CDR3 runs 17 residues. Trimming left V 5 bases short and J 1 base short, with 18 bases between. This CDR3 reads CASSPPPGAGAKNIQYF. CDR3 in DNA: TGTGCCAGCAGTCCCCCCCCGGGGGCAGGGGCCAAAAACATTCAGTACTTC.

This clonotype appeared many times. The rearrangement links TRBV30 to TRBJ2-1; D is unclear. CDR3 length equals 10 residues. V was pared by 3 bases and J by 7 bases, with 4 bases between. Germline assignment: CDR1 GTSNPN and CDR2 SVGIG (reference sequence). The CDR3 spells CAWRRNEQFF. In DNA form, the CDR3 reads TGTGCCTGGAGGAGAAATGAGCAGTTCTTC.

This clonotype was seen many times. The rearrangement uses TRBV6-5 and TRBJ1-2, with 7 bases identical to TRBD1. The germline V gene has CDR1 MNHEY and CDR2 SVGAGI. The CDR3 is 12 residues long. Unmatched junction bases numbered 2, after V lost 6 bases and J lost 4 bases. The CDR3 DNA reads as TGTGCCAGCAGCCGACAGGGCTATGGCTACACCTTC. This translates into CASSRQGYGYTF.

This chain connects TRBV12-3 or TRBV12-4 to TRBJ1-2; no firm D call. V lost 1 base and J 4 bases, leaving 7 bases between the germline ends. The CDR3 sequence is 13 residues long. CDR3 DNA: TGTGCCAGCAGTTTAGGTCCAACCTATGGCTACACCTTC. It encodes CASSLGPTYGYTF.

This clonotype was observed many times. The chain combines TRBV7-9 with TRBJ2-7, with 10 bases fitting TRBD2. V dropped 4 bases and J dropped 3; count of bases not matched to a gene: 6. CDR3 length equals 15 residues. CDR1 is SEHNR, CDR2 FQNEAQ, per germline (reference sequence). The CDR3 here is CASSSVLAGYYEQYF. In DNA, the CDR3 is TGTGCCAGCAGCTCCGTACTAGCGGGATACTACGAGCAGTACTTC.

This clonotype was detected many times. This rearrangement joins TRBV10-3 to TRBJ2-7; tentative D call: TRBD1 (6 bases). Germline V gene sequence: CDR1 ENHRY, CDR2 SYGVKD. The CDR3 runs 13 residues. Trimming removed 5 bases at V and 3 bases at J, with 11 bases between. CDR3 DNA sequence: TGTGCCATCAGTCCCGGGACAAACTACGAGCAGTACTTC. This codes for CAISPGTNYEQYF.

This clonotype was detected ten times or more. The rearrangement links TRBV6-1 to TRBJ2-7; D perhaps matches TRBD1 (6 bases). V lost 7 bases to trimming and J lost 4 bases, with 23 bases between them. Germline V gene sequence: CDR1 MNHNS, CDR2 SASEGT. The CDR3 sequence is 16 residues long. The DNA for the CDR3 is TGTGCCAGCATTCGCCAGGGAAGGGGGATAAATTACGAGCAGTACTTC. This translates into CASIRQGRGINYEQYF.

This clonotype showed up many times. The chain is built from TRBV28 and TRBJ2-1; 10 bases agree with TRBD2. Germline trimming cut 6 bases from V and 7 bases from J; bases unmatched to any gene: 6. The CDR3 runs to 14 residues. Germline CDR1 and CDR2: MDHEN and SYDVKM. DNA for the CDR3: TGTGCCAGCAGAACGACTAGCGGGCTTAATGAGCAGTTCTTC. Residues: CASRTTSGLNEQFF.

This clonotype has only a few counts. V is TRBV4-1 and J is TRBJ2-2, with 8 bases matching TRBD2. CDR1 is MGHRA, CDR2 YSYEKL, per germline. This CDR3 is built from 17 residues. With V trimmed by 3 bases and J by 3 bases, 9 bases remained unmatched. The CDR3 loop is CASSHRRGAQDTGELFF. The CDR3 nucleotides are TGCGCCAGCAGCCATCGGCGGGGGGCCCAGGACACCGGGGAGCTGTTTTTT.

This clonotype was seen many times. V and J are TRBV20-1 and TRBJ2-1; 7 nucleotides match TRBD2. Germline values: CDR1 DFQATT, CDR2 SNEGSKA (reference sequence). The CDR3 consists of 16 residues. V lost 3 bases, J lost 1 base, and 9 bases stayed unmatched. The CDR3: CSASAPLAASYNEQFF. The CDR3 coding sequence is TGCAGTGCTAGCGCCCCCCTAGCGGCTTCCTACAATGAGCAGTTCTTC.

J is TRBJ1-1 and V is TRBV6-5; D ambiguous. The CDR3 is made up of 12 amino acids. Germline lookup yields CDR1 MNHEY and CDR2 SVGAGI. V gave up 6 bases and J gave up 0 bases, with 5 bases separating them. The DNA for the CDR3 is TGTGCCAGCAGGCGCATGAACACTGAAGCTTTCTTT. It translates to CASRRMNTEAFF.

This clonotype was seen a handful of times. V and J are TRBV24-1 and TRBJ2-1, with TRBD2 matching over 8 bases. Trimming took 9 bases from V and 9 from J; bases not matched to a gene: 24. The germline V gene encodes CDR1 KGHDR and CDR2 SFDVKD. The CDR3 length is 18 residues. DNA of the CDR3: TGTGCCACCGGAGTTTTGGGGAAGCGGGAGTTGGTTGCTGGTGAGCAGTTCTTC. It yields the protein CATGVLGKRELVAGEQFF.

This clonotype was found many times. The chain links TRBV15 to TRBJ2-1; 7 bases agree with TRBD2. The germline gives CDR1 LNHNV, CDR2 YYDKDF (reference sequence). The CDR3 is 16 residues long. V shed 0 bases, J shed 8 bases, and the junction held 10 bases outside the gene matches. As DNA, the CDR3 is TGTGCCACCAGCAGAGATCCCGCGGGAGCGGGTGATGAGCAGTTCTTC. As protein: CATSRDPAGAGDEQFF.

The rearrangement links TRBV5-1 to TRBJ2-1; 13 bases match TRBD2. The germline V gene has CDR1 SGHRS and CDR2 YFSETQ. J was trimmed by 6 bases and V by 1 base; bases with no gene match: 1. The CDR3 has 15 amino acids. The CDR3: CASSLRLAGGNEQFF. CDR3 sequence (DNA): TGCGCCAGCAGCTTGCGACTAGCGGGAGGCAATGAGCAGTTCTTC.

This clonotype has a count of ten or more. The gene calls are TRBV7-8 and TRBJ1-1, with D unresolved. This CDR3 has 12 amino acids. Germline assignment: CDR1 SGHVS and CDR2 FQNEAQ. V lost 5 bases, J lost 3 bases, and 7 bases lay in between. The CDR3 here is CASSPRDTEAFF. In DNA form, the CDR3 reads TGTGCCAGCAGCCCACGGGACACTGAAGCTTTCTTT.

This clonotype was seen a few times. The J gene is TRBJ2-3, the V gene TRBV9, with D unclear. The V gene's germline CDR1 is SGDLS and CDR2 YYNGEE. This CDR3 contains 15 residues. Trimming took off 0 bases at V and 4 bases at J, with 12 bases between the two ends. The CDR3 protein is CASSVGGSSSDTQYF. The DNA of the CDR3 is TGTGCCAGCAGCGTAGGTGGCTCGAGCTCAGATACGCAGTATTTT.

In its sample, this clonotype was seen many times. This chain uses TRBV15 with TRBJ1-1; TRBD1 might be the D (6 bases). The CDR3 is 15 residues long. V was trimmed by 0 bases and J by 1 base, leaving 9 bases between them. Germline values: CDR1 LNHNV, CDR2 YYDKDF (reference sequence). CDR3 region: CATSRDRGTNTEAFF. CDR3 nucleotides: TGTGCCACCAGCAGAGACAGGGGCACGAACACTGAAGCTTTCTTT.

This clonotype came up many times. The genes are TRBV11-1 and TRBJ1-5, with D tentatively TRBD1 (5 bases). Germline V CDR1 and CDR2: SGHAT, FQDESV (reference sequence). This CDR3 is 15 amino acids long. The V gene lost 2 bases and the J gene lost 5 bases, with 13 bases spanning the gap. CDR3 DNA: TGTGCCAGCAGCTTATCGGCAGGGCGGGATCAGCCCCAGCATTTT. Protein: CASSLSAGRDQPQHF.

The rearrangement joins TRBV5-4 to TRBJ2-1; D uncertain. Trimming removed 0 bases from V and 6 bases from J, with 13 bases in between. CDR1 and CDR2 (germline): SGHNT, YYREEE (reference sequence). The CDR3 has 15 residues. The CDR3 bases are TGTGCCAGCAGCTTGGAGGGTGGCCTGCGCAATGAGCAGTTCTTC. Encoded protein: CASSLEGGLRNEQFF.

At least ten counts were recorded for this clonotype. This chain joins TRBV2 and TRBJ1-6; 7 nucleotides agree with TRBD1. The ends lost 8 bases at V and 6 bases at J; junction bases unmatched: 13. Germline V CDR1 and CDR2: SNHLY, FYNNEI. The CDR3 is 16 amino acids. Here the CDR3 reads CASLDRLPSINSPLHF. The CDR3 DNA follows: TGTGCCAGCCTGGACAGGCTCCCTTCCATTAATTCACCCCTCCACTTT.

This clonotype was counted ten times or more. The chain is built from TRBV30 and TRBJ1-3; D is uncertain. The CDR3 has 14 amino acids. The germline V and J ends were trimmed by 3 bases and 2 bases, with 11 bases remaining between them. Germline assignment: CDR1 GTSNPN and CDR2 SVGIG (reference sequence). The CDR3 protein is CAWRDTGTGNTIYF. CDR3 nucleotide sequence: TGTGCCTGGAGGGATACGGGTACTGGAAACACCATATATTTT.

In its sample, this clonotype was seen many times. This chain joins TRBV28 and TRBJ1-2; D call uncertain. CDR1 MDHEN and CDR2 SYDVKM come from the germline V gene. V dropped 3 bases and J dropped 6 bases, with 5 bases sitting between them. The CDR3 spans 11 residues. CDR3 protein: CASSFSHGYTF. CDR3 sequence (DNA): TGTGCCAGCAGTTTCAGCCATGGCTACACCTTC.

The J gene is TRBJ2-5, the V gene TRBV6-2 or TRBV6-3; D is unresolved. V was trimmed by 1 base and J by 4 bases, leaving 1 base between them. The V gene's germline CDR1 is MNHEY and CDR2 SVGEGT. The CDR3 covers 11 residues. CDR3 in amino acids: CASSYLETQYF. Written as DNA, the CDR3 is TGTGCCAGCAGTTACTTAGAGACCCAGTACTTC.